Listed below are T cell receptor beta chains from one sample, sequenced in a study of cytomegalovirus exposure and HLA in healthy donors. Clones were sequenced by immunoSEQ multiplex PCR, and TCRdb holds only the in-frame ones, with some missing. This sample carries nearly 200,000 clones, with 0.74% going to the ten biggest clones. Sequencing used PBMCs. The receptors come from a boy younger than 18 in good health and CMV-seronegative. The CDR3 runs from the conserved cysteine through the conserved F or W. A D gene is named only where the DNA matches it firmly.

>TRBJ1-1|TRBV18|.
TGTGCCAGCTCACCAATTCGGAGTGACACTGAAGCTTTCTTT
CASSPIRSDTEAFF
>TRBJ1-2|TRBV4-1|.
TGCGCCAGCAGCCAAGATCCGGGGGTTCCTAACTATGGCTACACCTTC
CASSQDPGVPNYGYTF
>TRBJ1-2|TRBV6-5|.
TGTGCCAGCAGTTACTCGATCTCAGGGTCGAATGGCTACACCTTC
CASSYSISGSNGYTF
>TRBJ1-4|TRBV14|.
TGTGCCAGCAGCCAAGATTCAGCAAGCTTGGGAGGTGAAAAACTGTTTTTT
CASSQDSASLGGEKLFF
>TRBJ1-2|TRBV6-1|.
TGTGCCAGCAGTGAACCCCCCGGACTGGATAGTTATGGCTACACCTTC
CASSEPPGLDSYGYTF
>TRBJ2-3|TRBV7-9|.
TGTGCCAGTATAACTACCGGGGGGCCGACAGATACGCAGTATTTT
CASITTGGPTDTQYF
>TRBJ1-2|TRBV6-5|TRBD1
TGTGCCAGCAGTTACTCTAGGACAGGGTATGGCTACACCTTC
CASSYSRTGYGYTF
>TRBJ2-2|TRBV27|TRBD1
TGTGCCAGCAGTTTATCGAGGGGACAGGGTAACACCGGGGAGCTGTTTTTT
CASSLSRGQGNTGELFF
>TRBJ2-1|TRBV5-1|.
TGCGCCAGCAGCCGGGGGAACGGGGGAAGGAATGAGCAGTTCTTC
CASSRGNGGRNEQFF
>TRBJ1-1|TRBV5-1|.
TGCGCCAGCAGCTTACAGATGAACACTGAAGCTTTCTTT
CASSLQMNTEAFF
>TRBJ1-2|TRBV29-1|TRBD1
TGCAGCGTTGAAGATCCGGGACAGGGGGCGCAGGGCTACACCTTC
CSVEDPGQGAQGYTF
>TRBJ1-2|TRBV27|.
TGTGCCAGCAGTTTGACAGGAGATTATGGCTACACCTTC
CASSLTGDYGYTF
>TRBJ1-2|TRBV14|.
TGTGCCAGCAGCCAAGATCTACTCTATGGCTACACCTTC
CASSQDLLYGYTF
>TRBJ1-1|TRBV6-1|TRBD1
TGTGCCAGCAGGGACAGGGGGGGGACTGAAGCTTTCTTT
CASRDRGGTEAFF
>TRBJ2-1|TRBV28|.
TGTGCCAGCATTGGGGGGTACAATGAGCAGTTCTTC
CASIGGYNEQFF
>TRBJ1-6|TRBV9|TRBD1
TGTGCCAGCAGCGTAGGGGGACAGGAAAATTCACCCCTCCACTTT
CASSVGGQENSPLHF
>TRBJ1-1|TRBV5-5|TRBD1
TGTGCCAGCAGCCTCGGGACTCCCAGGGGGACTGAAGCTTTCTTT
CASSLGTPRGTEAFF
>TRBJ2-1|TRBV5-4|TRBD2
TGTGCCAGCAGCTTGGCCCTACCTAGCGGGGGGCTGCAAAGGGGTGAGCAGTTCTTC
CASSLALPSGGLQRGEQFF
>TRBJ2-7|TRBV7-2|TRBD2
TGTGCCAGCAGCTCCCTCTCTAGCGGGCCCGCCTACGAGCAGTACTTC
CASSSLSSGPAYEQYF
>TRBJ1-1|TRBV2|.
TGTGCCAGCAGTCGCAGGGGTGTGAACACTGAAGCTTTCTTT
CASSRRGVNTEAFF
>TRBJ1-4|TRBV28|.
TGTGCCAGCACCTCACAGGGAAGAGAAAAACTGTTTTTT
CASTSQGREKLFF
>TRBJ2-7|TRBV30|.
TGTGCCTATCATAGGACGGGGATCTACGAGCAGTACTTC
CAYHRTGIYEQYF
>TRBJ2-7|TRBV7-3|TRBD1
TGTGCCAGCAGCTTAACTCCAGGGGGCCGGTACGAGCAGTACTTC
CASSLTPGGRYEQYF
>TRBJ2-5|TRBV4-3|TRBD2
TGCGCCAGCAGCCAAGCGGCGGGTGGGGGGAGCGGGGGGGCTTTGGAGACCCAGTACTTC
CASSQAAGGGSGGALETQYF
>TRBJ1-1|TRBV6-6|.
TGTGCCAGCAGTAAGGGGTTGAACACTGAAGCTTTCTTT
CASSKGLNTEAFF
>TRBJ2-6|TRBV2|.
TGTGCCAGCAATTCGCCCTCCGGCGCGGTGGGGGCCAACGTCCTGACTTTC
CASNSPSGAVGANVLTF
>TRBJ1-6|TRBV7-9|.
TGTGCCAGCAGTGGGCAGTTAGATAGCCTCCACTTT
CASSGQLDSLHF
>TRBJ2-5|TRBV27|.
TGTGCCAGCAGTTTTGTCGGCGGGTCACGCCAAGAGACCCAGTACTTC
CASSFVGGSRQETQYF
>TRBJ2-1|TRBV6-1|.
TGTGCCAGCAGTGAATCTCGGGATCGGCAGTTCTTC
CASSESRDRQFF
>TRBJ1-1|TRBV6-1|TRBD1
TGTGCCAGCAGTTGGGGACAGGGAGCTTTCTTT
CASSWGQGAFF
>TRBJ1-5|TRBV11-2|TRBD1
TGTGCCAGCAGCGCTCCGGGACAGGGCCGGCCCCAGCATTTT
CASSAPGQGRPQHF
>TRBJ1-1|TRBV9|TRBD1
TGTGCCAGCAGCGCAACAGGGGGGACTGAAGCTTTCTTT
CASSATGGTEAFF
>TRBJ2-7|TRBV7-6|.
TGTGCCAGCAGCCCCGGGCAGGGCGACGAGCAGTACTTC
CASSPGQGDEQYF
>TRBJ1-2|TRBV30|.
TGTGCCTGGAGTCCCACGGGGGGTCTCTACTATGGCTACACCTTC
CAWSPTGGLYYGYTF
>TRBJ1-1|TRBV7-9|TRBD1
TGTGCCAGCAGCCCGGACAGGGGGCATTCCACTGAAGCTTTCTTT
CASSPDRGHSTEAFF
>TRBJ1-1|TRBV27|TRBD1
TGTGCCAGCAGTGAACAGGGGAGTTGGACTGAAGCTTTCTTT
CASSEQGSWTEAFF